The clone carrying this T cell receptor (beta chain) was seen only a few times. Its antigen remains unidentified. A process of 5'RACE template switching, which added a universal primer site and UMIs, was used to make TCR cDNA. A single record per CDR3 protein comes from TCRdb applying MiXCR to the 5' RACE reads. In the table there are about 150,000 distinct CDR3 sequences, about 6.2% of which are singletons. The CDR3 totals 13 residues. CDR1 LNHDA and CDR2 SQIVND come from the germline V gene (reference sequence). V gave up 8 bases and J gave up 6 bases, with 14 bases separating them. The source of the sample is a study of T cells after yellow fever vaccination. Overall study findings and caveats: After the booster, approximately 95% of CD4 and about 90% of CD8 primary-response clones were re-detected.

This material consisted of CD4+ T cells sorted from PBMCs, taken 10 days after the yellow fever booster vaccination. The chain recombines TRBV19 with TRBJ1-5; D possibly corresponds to TRBD1 (5 bases). The sequence came from a man younger than 40 who received the YFV17D yellow fever vaccine. CDR3 sequence (DNA): TGTGCCAGTCGGGACCAAGTTCTTCAGCCCCAGCATTTT. This sequence encodes CASRDQVLQPQHF. Full variable domain (remainder filled in from reference TRBV19 and TRBJ1-5): DGGITQSPKYLFRKEGQNVTLSCEQNLNHDAMYWYRQDPGQGLRLIYYSQIVNDFQKGDIAEGYSVSREKKESFPLTVTSAQKNPTAFYLCASRDQVLQPQHFGDGTRLSIL.